The clone carrying this T cell receptor beta chain has only a few counts. Its cognate antigen is unknown. These data belong to a study of vaccination and CD4 T cells after COVID-19. On the study more broadly: Every participant was given two doses of BNT162b2 or mRNA-1273 vaccine.

The study, taken as a whole, reports: Median approximately 90% of reactive clones detected in convalescent patients emerged only post-vaccination.

Cultured CD4+ T-cell DNA underwent Oncomine TCR Beta short-read sequencing. TCRdb independently ran MiXCR on the PCR reads; one entry per CDR3 protein. This sample has over 15,000 distinct CDR3 sequences, with less than 50% found just once. This sample's treatment: approximately 10-day PBMC culture with coronavirus spike peptide pools or control peptides (ViraFEST assay). The ViraFEST method relied on peptide pools to expand antigen-specific T cells, followed by TCR sequencing. V was clipped by 6 bases and J by 6 bases, with 7 bases between them. The CDR3 loop spans 11 amino acids. The germline CDR1 and CDR2 sequences are MNHNS and SASEGT.

The TCR was taken from a human donor who had recovered from COVID-19. The gene calls are TRBV6-1 and TRBJ2-3; D gene unclear. The sequencing here drew on CD4+ T cells from blood, cultured in vitro, taken after SARS-CoV-2 vaccination. The CDR3 DNA follows: TGTGCCAGCAGGTCTTTGGATACGCAGTATTTT. Its protein product is CASRSLDTQYF.